These 2 T cell receptor beta chains originate from one sample sequenced in a study of CD8+ T cells in alopecia areata. cDNA prepared by RNA extraction and subsequent reverse transcription served as the template for sequencing. Clones were sequenced by immunoSEQ multiplex PCR, and TCRdb holds only the in-frame ones, with some missing. The sample contains approximately 140,000 clones, around 87% of which appear only once. The sample here was CD8+ T cells sorted from blood, taken at week 0. The receptors shown here come from a human donor with alopecia areata.

V gene TRBV4-2 combines with J gene TRBJ2-1; possible D gene TRBD2, 6 bases. V was trimmed by 5 bases and J by 6 bases, leaving 17 bases between them. CDR1 is LGHNA, CDR2 YNFKEQ, per germline. The CDR3 consists of 15 residues. In DNA form, the CDR3 reads TGTGCCAGCAGCTTGGAGGAGGGTTCGGGCAATGAGCAGTTCTTC. Translating gives CASSLEEGSGNEQFF.

The chain employs TRBV11-1 and TRBJ1-2, with D uncertain. CDR1 and CDR2 (germline): SGHAT, FQDESV (reference sequence). Between the trimmed V and J ends, which lost 5 bases and 7 bases, there was a span of 20 bases. The CDR3 contains 15 residues. This CDR3 reads CASSPGTAAIGGYTF. The CDR3 DNA reads TGTGCCAGCAGCCCAGGAACAGCTGCTATCGGTGGCTACACCTTC.